These 5 T cell receptor beta chains share one sample of origin, sequenced in a study of blood T cell repertoires in COVID-19. Clones were read by immunoSEQ multiplex PCR, and TCRdb kept only the in-frame ones, dropping some. The repertoire holds around 250,000 clones, with approximately 90% as singletons. The specimen sequenced was PBMCs or T cells enriched from blood (not recorded which). The receptors stem from a human donor in a cohort exposed to, infected with or recovered from COVID-19 (not recorded which). The donor label of this sample is uncertain.

The chain combines TRBV25-1 with TRBJ2-3; weak D call: TRBD1 (6 bases). Germline V gives CDR1 MGHDK, CDR2 SYGVNS. The CDR3 is 15 residues long. V dropped 3 bases and J dropped 3 bases, with 13 bases sitting between them. Written as DNA, the CDR3 is TGTGCCAGCAGTGATCATATAGGGACAACAGATACGCAGTATTTT. It encodes CASSDHIGTTDTQYF. Complete variable domain (other parts from reference TRBV25-1 and TRBJ2-3): EADIYQTPRYLVIGTGKKITLECSQTMGHDKMYWYQQDPGMELHLIHYSYGVNSTEKGDLSSESTVSRIRTEHFPLTLESARPSHTSQYLCASSDHIGTTDTQYFGPGTRLTVL.

The chain carries TRBV19 and TRBJ1-2; maybe TRBD1 (5 bases). Deletions cut 6 bases from V and 1 base from J, with 21 bases between. Germline V gives CDR1 LNHDA, CDR2 SQIVND (reference sequence). This CDR3 spans 17 amino acids. The CDR3 nucleotides are TGTGCCAGTAGAAATGCGGGACGGCCGTCTCTTAACTATGGCTACACCTTC. Protein: CASRNAGRPSLNYGYTF.

This chain uses TRBV9 with TRBJ1-2; weak D call: TRBD1 (5 bases). CDR3 length: 14 amino acids. In germline, CDR1 is SGDLS, CDR2 YYNGEE. The V and J ends lost 3 bases and 1 base respectively, with 10 bases between them. CDR3 DNA: TGTGCCAGCAGCGCGGTCAGGGATAACTATGGCTACACCTTC. This codes for CASSAVRDNYGYTF.

This clone has only a few counts. The chain combines TRBV6-4 with TRBJ1-5, with TRBD1 matching 8 bases. This CDR3 has 14 amino acids. Trimming removed 3 bases from V and 6 bases from J; junction bases left unmatched: 4. The germline CDR1 and CDR2 sequences are MRHNA and SNTAGT. This chain's CDR3 is CASSERQGAQPQHF. The CDR3 nucleotides are TGTGCCAGCAGTGAAAGGCAGGGGGCTCAGCCCCAGCATTTT.

The gene calls are TRBV27 and TRBJ1-1; no clear D gene. V was pared by 8 bases and J by 0 bases, with 16 bases between. Germline V lookup: CDR1 MNHEY, CDR2 SMNVEV (reference sequence). The CDR3 consists of 15 residues. The CDR3 spells CASGVVGLLNTEAFF. The CDR3 DNA reads as TGTGCCAGCGGCGTCGTCGGACTGTTGAACACTGAAGCTTTCTTT.